These 8 T cell receptor beta chains originate from one sample sequenced in a study of T cell responses to AZD1222 COVID-19 vaccine. The table came from immunoSEQ multiplex PCR; TCRdb's copy has only in-frame clones and leaves some out. This repertoire shows roughly 120,000 clones, 80% to 90% found once; its top ten account for about 1.5%. This specimen was peripheral blood, taken on day 0 of AZD1222 vaccination. The receptors stem from an adult in good health.

With respect to this clone: Mismatch with germline at one junction end may stem from a read error. As DNA, the CDR3 is TGTGCTAGCAGTGACGTTACCGGGTACAACCAAATGAACACTGAAGCTTTCTTT. It is translated as CASSDVTGYNQMNTEAFF. This rearrangement joins TRBV2 to TRBJ1-1; D gene uncertain. CDR3 length: 18 residues. Germline CDR1 is SNHLY and CDR2 is FYNNEI.

In its sample, this clone was seen a few times. The chain carries TRBV3-1 (or the pseudogene TRBV3-2) and TRBJ1-2; no definite D call. The CDR3 length is 14 residues. Germline V lookup: CDR1 LGHDT, CDR2 YNNKEL (reference sequence). V lost 1 base and J lost 6, with 12 bases in between. The CDR3 here is CASSQGSRGNGYTF. DNA of the CDR3: TGTGCCAGCAGCCAAGGTAGCCGGGGAAATGGCTACACCTTC.

This clone has just a few counts. The chain couples TRBV6-5 to TRBJ2-2; TRBD1 might be the D (6 bases). The germline CDR1 and CDR2 sequences are MNHEY and SVGAGI. V was pared by 6 bases and J by 7 bases, with 9 bases between. CDR3 length: 12 amino acids. CDR3 protein: CASRAGVGELFF. CDR3 coding DNA: TGTGCCAGCAGGGCAGGGGTCGGGGAGCTGTTTTTT.

CDR3 amino acids: CASSLGVRAFF. CDR3 in DNA: TGTGCCAGCAGCTTGGGGGTCCGGGCTTTCTTT. The chain is built from TRBV5-6 and TRBJ1-1, with no clear D. Germline V gene lookup returns CDR1 SGHDT and CDR2 YYEEEE. The CDR3 has 11 amino acids. V lost 0 bases and J 11 bases, leaving 8 bases between the germline ends. The full variable domain, with the rest looked up from reference TRBV5-6 and TRBJ1-1, is DAGVTQSPTHLIKTRGQQVTLRCSPKSGHDTVSWYQQALGQGPQFIFQYYEEEERQRGNFPDRFSGHQFPNYSSELNVNALLLGDSALYLCASSLGVRAFFGQGTRLTVV.

The chain has TRBV7-9 and TRBJ2-7; D remains unclear. The germline V gene has CDR1 SEHNR and CDR2 FQNEAQ (reference sequence). Trimming pared 2 bases from V and 1 base from J, leaving 6 bases between. This CDR3 region has 13 residues. For the CDR3, the DNA is TGTGCCAGCAGCTTACACCCGTCCTACGAGCAGTACTTC. Translated, it gives CASSLHPSYEQYF.

The genes are TRBV7-2 and TRBJ2-2, with 9 bases identical to TRBD2. CDR1 and CDR2 from the germline V gene are SGHTA and FQGNSA. Trimming took 1 base from V and 7 from J; bases not matched to a gene: 7. The CDR3 loop spans 16 amino acids. Written as DNA, the CDR3 is TGTGCCAGCAGCTTAGATGGTAGCGGGGGAGGCGGGGAGCTGTTTTTT. Protein: CASSLDGSGGGGELFF.

This chain links TRBV30 with TRBJ2-7; TRBD2 is a possible D gene (5 bases). Germline loops: CDR1 GTSNPN, CDR2 SVGIG (reference sequence). This CDR3 is 12 amino acids long. Trimming removed 6 bases from V and 0 bases from J, with 9 bases in between. In nucleotides, the CDR3 is TGTGCCTGCGGACTCTACTCCTACGAGCAGTACTTC. Amino acid sequence: CACGLYSYEQYF.

This rearrangement joins TRBV24-1 to TRBJ2-3; D remains ambiguous. Deletions cut 9 bases from V and 3 bases from J, with 9 bases between. The germline gives CDR1 KGHDR, CDR2 SFDVKD. CDR3 length: 12 residues. This CDR3 is CATSKLTDTQYF. The CDR3 nucleotides read TGTGCCACCTCCAAATTAACAGATACGCAGTATTTT.